The 21 T cell receptor beta chains presented below share a single source sample, sequenced in a study of identical twins. TCRdb reanalysed the 5' RACE reads using MiXCR and keeps one entry per CDR3 protein. The repertoire holds approximately 500,000 distinct CDR3 sequences, with roughly 15% as singletons. Another study also made use of these data, one on yellow fever vaccine responses in identical twins.

The sample consisted of CD4+ T cells sorted from blood. The source of these receptors is a woman aged 18 to 35 in good health.

This chain links TRBV5-1 with TRBJ1-6, with 11 bases identical to TRBD1. The CDR3 has 15 residues. The germline gives CDR1 SGHRS, CDR2 YFSETQ. V shed 4 bases and J 9 bases; nucleotides not matched to a gene: 6. Here the CDR3 reads CASSVDGTGGSPLHF. Here the CDR3 DNA reads TGCGCCAGCAGCGTGGACGGGACAGGGGGTTCACCCCTCCACTTT.

V is TRBV12-3 or TRBV12-4 and J is TRBJ2-5, with D possibly matching TRBD2 (5 bases). V was pared by 6 bases and J by 1 base, with 15 bases between. The CDR3 has 15 residues. CDR3 coding DNA: TGTGCCAGCAGCCCTCTACGAGGGCTCCAAGAGACCCAGTACTTC. It codes for CASSPLRGLQETQYF.

The V gene is TRBV7-2, the J gene TRBJ2-3; no clear D. Germline CDR1 reads SGHTA; CDR2 reads FQGNSA. This CDR3 contains 17 residues. Trimming took 1 base from V and 4 from J, leaving 18 bases between them. This chain's CDR3 is CASSLVVVGLNADTQYF. The CDR3 DNA reads TGTGCCAGCAGCTTAGTGGTTGTGGGTTTGAACGCAGATACGCAGTATTTT. The full variable domain, rest sourced from reference TRBV7-2 and TRBJ2-3, is GAGVSQSPSNKVTEKGKDVELRCDPISGHTALYWYRQSLGQGLEFLIYFQGNSAPDKSGLPSDRFSAERTGGSVSTLTIQRTQQEDSAVYLCASSLVVVGLNADTQYFGPGTRLTVL.

In its sample, this clonotype was seen many times. The chain carries TRBV20-1 and TRBJ2-2; 9 nucleotides line up with TRBD1. The ends lost 5 bases at V and 5 bases at J; junction bases unmatched: 3. CDR1 and CDR2 (germline): DFQATT, SNEGSKA (reference sequence). CDR3 length: 13 amino acids. The CDR3 sequence: CSARDRVTGELFF. The CDR3 nucleotides are TGCAGTGCTCGGGACAGGGTGACCGGGGAGCTGTTTTTT.

This chain links TRBV4-1 with TRBJ2-3; D is unresolved. Trimming took off 0 bases at V and 5 bases at J, with 6 bases between the two ends. CDR1 is MGHRA, CDR2 YSYEKL, per germline. The CDR3 is made up of 13 amino acids. CDR3 nucleotide sequence: TGCGCCAGCAGCCAAGATCCAAGAGATACGCAGTATTTT. It specifies CASSQDPRDTQYF.

As concerns this clonotype: Relative to the germline gene, one junction end is altered; a read error may explain this. The chain is built from TRBV12-3 or TRBV12-4 and TRBJ2-6; the D is unclear. The CDR3 length is 19 residues. This CDR3 reads CASCLYNGQFSSGANVLTF. The CDR3 bases are TGTGCCAGCTGTTTATATAACGGCCAATTCTCCTCTGGGGCCAACGTCCTGACTTTC.

The gene calls are TRBV10-3 and TRBJ2-7; 8 positions match TRBD2. The CDR3 consists of 12 residues. Germline V gene sequence: CDR1 ENHRY, CDR2 SYGVKD. Trimming at V came to 8 bases and at J to 3 bases, leaving 3 bases not matched to a gene. DNA of the CDR3: TGTGCCATCTCGGGACTAGACTACGAGCAGTACTTC. It encodes CAISGLDYEQYF.

This chain links TRBV7-3 with TRBJ2-3; 9 bases agree with TRBD1. CDR1 and CDR2 from the germline V gene are SGHTA and FQGTGA. The CDR3 totals 15 residues. V lost 5 bases and J lost 5; bases outside the gene matches: 8. DNA for the CDR3: TGTGCCAGCAGCGAAACCCGGGACAGGGAAGATACGCAGTATTTT. Translating gives CASSETRDREDTQYF.

V gene TRBV20-1 combines with J gene TRBJ2-5; tentatively, D is TRBD1 or TRBD2 (5 bases each). Per the germline V gene, CDR1 is DFQATT and CDR2 is SNEGSKA (reference sequence). Trimming took off 6 bases at V and 0 bases at J, with 8 bases between the two ends. The CDR3 sequence is 12 residues long. The CDR3: CSAWGYQETQYF. CDR3 DNA: TGCAGTGCCTGGGGGTACCAAGAGACCCAGTACTTC.

The J gene is TRBJ2-5, the V gene TRBV7-9, with D tentatively TRBD2 (6 bases). V was clipped by 3 bases and J by 3 bases, with 17 bases between them. CDR1 is SEHNR, CDR2 FQNEAQ, per germline (reference sequence). The length of the CDR3 is 16 residues. CDR3 DNA sequence: TGTGCCAGCAGCTTGAGGGAGAGACTAGGGAAAGAGACCCAGTACTTC. This sequence encodes CASSLRERLGKETQYF.

Ten or more counts support this clonotype. The chain joins TRBV20-1 to TRBJ2-1; possibly TRBD1 for D (7 bases). CDR1 and CDR2 (germline): DFQATT, SNEGSKA (reference sequence). The V and J ends lost 8 bases and 6 bases respectively, with 20 bases between them. The CDR3 is made up of 14 amino acids. The CDR3 loop reads CSLNQGGAGNEQFF. CDR3 nucleotides: TGCAGTCTCAATCAGGGGGGAGCAGGCAATGAGCAGTTCTTC.

CDR3 loop: CASSPGHRISTDTQYF. For the CDR3, the DNA is TGTGCCAGCAGTCCGGGACATCGGATTAGCACAGATACGCAGTATTTT. The V gene is TRBV12-3 or TRBV12-4, the J gene TRBJ2-3; possible D gene TRBD1, 6 bases. The CDR3 is 16 amino acids. Trimming removed 5 bases from V and 0 bases from J, with 15 bases in between.

The chain recombines TRBV6-5 with TRBJ2-7; 7 positions agree with TRBD2. CDR1 is MNHEY, CDR2 SVGAGI, per germline. J lost 2 bases, V lost 2 bases, and 6 bases had no gene match. CDR3 size: 15 residues. The CDR3 bases are TGTGCCAGCAGTTACGGGGCGGGAGTCACCTACGAGCAGTACTTC. It is translated as CASSYGAGVTYEQYF.

V usage is TRBV28 and J usage is TRBJ1-3; 9 nucleotides align to TRBD1. The CDR3 extends over 15 amino acids. Germline CDR1 and CDR2: MDHEN and SYDVKM. The V segment lost 5 bases and the J segment 4 bases; nucleotides outside the gene matches: 6. CDR3 in DNA: TGTGCCAGCAGTCTACAGGGGGCCGGAGGAAACACCATATATTTT. Translated, it gives CASSLQGAGGNTIYF.

The V and J genes are TRBV12-3 or TRBV12-4 and TRBJ1-6; D gene ambiguous. V dropped 5 bases and J dropped 8 bases, with 13 bases sitting between them. The CDR3 contains 14 residues. The CDR3 spells CASSLLGNDSPLHF. The CDR3 nucleotides read TGTGCCAGCAGTCTTTTGGGGAATGATTCACCCCTCCACTTT.

This chain uses TRBV28 with TRBJ2-7; unclear D gene. CDR3 length equals 13 residues. Trimming stripped 3 bases from V and 2 bases from J, with 8 bases between. Germline V gene lookup returns CDR1 MDHEN and CDR2 SYDVKM. The CDR3 loop reads CASSFQSPYEQYF. CDR3 nucleotide sequence: TGTGCCAGCAGTTTTCAGAGCCCCTACGAGCAGTACTTC.

The V call is TRBV5-1, the J call TRBJ2-3; possibly TRBD1 for D (6 bases). The germline V gene has CDR1 SGHRS and CDR2 YFSETQ. The CDR3 is 15 residues long. The V gene lost 0 bases and the J gene lost 0 bases, with 8 bases spanning the gap. In DNA form, the CDR3 reads TGCGCCAGCAGCTTGGGGGGGCGCAGCACAGATACGCAGTATTTT. Translated: CASSLGGRSTDTQYF.

The genes are TRBV2 and TRBJ2-7, with 10 bases that match TRBD2. CDR3 length: 17 residues. Germline V CDR1 and CDR2: SNHLY, FYNNEI. With V trimmed by 0 bases and J by 1 base, 6 bases remained unmatched. The CDR3 spells CASSEAEASGGSYEQYV. The DNA for the CDR3 is TGTGCCAGCAGTGAAGCGGAGGCTAGCGGGGGATCCTACGAGCAGTACGTC.

In the case of this clonotype: An end of the junction does not agree with germline; a read error may underlie this. CDR3 coding DNA: TGTGCCAGCAGGGGTACAGGGAGGACCGGGGAGCTCTTTTTT. Amino acid sequence: CASRGTGRTGELFF. The chain combines TRBV12-3 or TRBV12-4 with TRBJ2-2; perhaps D is TRBD1 or TRBD2 (6 bases each). CDR3 size: 14 residues.

This chain uses TRBV20-1 with TRBJ2-5; the match to TRBD2 covers 7 bases. Trimming at V came to 1 base and at J to 4 bases, leaving 3 bases not matched to a gene. The germline gives CDR1 DFQATT, CDR2 SNEGSKA (reference sequence). The CDR3 runs 13 residues. The CDR3 DNA is TGCAGTGCTAGAGGAGTAGCGGGAGAGACCCAGTACTTC. Translating it yields CSARGVAGETQYF.

This clonotype turned up a few times. The rearrangement uses TRBV7-9 and TRBJ2-1; D assignment may be TRBD1 or TRBD2 (5 bases each). Trimming left V 4 bases short and J 0 bases short, with 16 bases between. The CDR3 has 17 amino acids. Germline V gives CDR1 SEHNR, CDR2 FQNEAQ (reference sequence). CDR3 loop: CASSSPIGTSSYNEQFF. CDR3 nucleotides: TGTGCCAGCAGCTCCCCGATCGGGACGAGCTCCTACAATGAGCAGTTCTTC.